This record concerns one T cell receptor beta chain sequence. V was pared by 3 bases and J by 4 bases, with 6 bases of the junction left unmatched. The CDR3 loop spans 15 amino acids. Germline V CDR1 and CDR2: SGHTA, FQGTGA. The record originates from a study of blood T cell repertoires in COVID-19. Study summary: The origin of the acute and convalescent COVID-19 samples was the United States, Italy and Spain. T cells, B-cell-depleted T cells, or PBMCs supplied cDNA or gDNA.

Libraries were prepared by immunoSEQ multiplex PCR; TCRdb keeps only in-frame clonotypes and omits some of them. Among 400,000 or so clones listed, about 91% were seen once. The chain uses TRBV7-3 and TRBJ2-1; 7 nucleotides match TRBD2. What was sequenced was peripheral blood. The sequence was obtained from a woman between 35 and 50 years old with COVID-19, enrolled during active disease. The CDR3 spells CASSFSGGGYNEQFF. For the CDR3, the DNA is TGTGCCAGCAGCTTCTCGGGAGGAGGGTACAATGAGCAGTTCTTC.